This T cell receptor (beta chain) was identified during a study of blood T cells in healthy people across ages. General study results and limits: Possibly, changes in expanded clonotypes were confounded because donor CMV status was unknown. A roughly linear age-dependent decrease characterized TCR beta diversity per million T cells.

PCR was performed a second time for roughly 7 to 12 cycles using a sample-barcoded 5' primer and a J-beta primer mix. A 12-random-nucleotide template-switch adaptor tagged each cDNA molecule. Each CDR3 protein is one row after TCRdb ran MiXCR on the 5' RACE reads. The repertoire consists of about 1.5 million distinct CDR3 sequences, with around 42% occurring once and the leading ten covering roughly 7.9%. As regards this clonotype: The antigen remains undetermined. The junction shows a germline mismatch at one end, possibly a read error.

Germline loops: CDR1 LGHNA, CDR2 YNFKEQ. The CDR3 covers 17 residues. The sequenced sample was blood. This receptor was taken from a woman aged 18 to 35 in good health. V gene TRBV4-2 combines with J gene TRBJ2-1; TRBD1 might be the D (6 bases). This chain's CDR3 is CASSQEPAGAYYNEQFF. The CDR3, as DNA: TGTGCCAGCAGCCAAGAGCCTGCAGGGGCTTACTACAATGAGCAGTTCTTT.